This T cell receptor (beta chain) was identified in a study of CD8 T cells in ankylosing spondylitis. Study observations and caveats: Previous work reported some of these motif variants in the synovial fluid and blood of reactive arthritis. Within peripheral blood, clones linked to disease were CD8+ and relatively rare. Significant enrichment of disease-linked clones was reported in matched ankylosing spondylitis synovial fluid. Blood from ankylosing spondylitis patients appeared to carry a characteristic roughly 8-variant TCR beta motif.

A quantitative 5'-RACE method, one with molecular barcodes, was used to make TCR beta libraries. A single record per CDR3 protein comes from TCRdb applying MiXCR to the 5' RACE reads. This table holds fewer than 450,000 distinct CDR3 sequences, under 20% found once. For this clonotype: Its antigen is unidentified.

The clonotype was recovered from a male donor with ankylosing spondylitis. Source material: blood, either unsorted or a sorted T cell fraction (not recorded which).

Here the CDR3 DNA reads TGTGCCAGCAGAACCGGGACAGGGCTTTTTCAAGAGACCCAGTACTTC. Translating it yields CASRTGTGLFQETQYF. The chain carries TRBV27 and TRBJ2-5; 9 nucleotides match TRBD1. Germline CDR1 and CDR2: MNHEY and SMNVEV (reference sequence). The CDR3 sequence is 16 residues long. Losses at the gene ends were 6 bases for V and 2 bases for J; bases not matched to a gene: 10.